The 3 T cell receptor beta chains given below trace back to one sample, sequenced in a study of blood T cell repertoires in COVID-19. TCRdb's table, derived via immunoSEQ multiplex PCR, lists solely in-frame clones and lacks some. The data contain a few hundred thousand clones, 65% to 90% of them seen just once; the ten biggest clones take up just over 7%. What was sequenced was peripheral blood. Receptors originate from a human donor in a cohort sampled during active COVID-19.

This sequence joins TRBV27 and TRBJ2-1, with 9 positions matching TRBD1. This CDR3 comprises 12 residues. Germline V CDR1 and CDR2: MNHEY, SMNVEV (reference sequence). J lost 9 bases, V lost 5 bases, and 2 bases had no gene match. The CDR3: CASSGTGIEQFF. The CDR3 DNA reads TGTGCCAGCAGTGGGACAGGGATTGAGCAGTTCTTC.

The chain combines TRBV2 with TRBJ2-1, with 7 bases that match TRBD1. Unmatched junction bases numbered 11, after V lost 3 bases and J lost 12 bases. The CDR3 loop spans 14 amino acids. Germline V lookup: CDR1 SNHLY, CDR2 FYNNEI. The CDR3 is CASSERQQGIVQFF. For the CDR3, the DNA is TGTGCCAGCAGTGAGAGACAACAGGGGATAGTGCAGTTCTTC.

The CDR3: CASSLWVGTGDSPLHF. The CDR3 DNA sequence: TGTGCCAGCAGCTTATGGGTCGGGACAGGGGATTCACCCCTCCACTTT. J is TRBJ1-6 and V is TRBV7-9; 10 bases are shared with TRBD1. The V gene end was trimmed by 2 bases and the J gene end by 8 bases; junction bases not matched to a gene: 6. Germline V gene lookup returns CDR1 SEHNR and CDR2 FQNEAQ (reference sequence). CDR3 length: 16 residues. The full variable domain, in which reference TRBV7-9 and TRBJ1-6 provide the parts outside the CDR3, is DTGVSQNPRHKITKRGQNVTFRCDPISEHNRLYWYRQTLGQGPEFLTYFQNEAQLEKSRLLSDRFSAERPKGSFSTLEIQRTEQGDSAMYLCASSLWVGTGDSPLHFGNGTRLTVT.